The source of this T cell receptor (beta chain) is a study of T cell responses to AZD1222 COVID-19 vaccine. On this clone: Its target is not known.

Regarding the study as a whole: Just a handful of AZD1222 recipients were seropositive at baseline.

Repertoires were generated with immunoSEQ multiplex PCR, while TCRdb's copy carries only in-frame clones and drops some. The sample lists around 89,000 clones; 89% were seen once. The CDR3 spans 18 residues. In germline, CDR1 is GTSNPN, CDR2 SVGIG (reference sequence). V was cut by 2 bases and J by 0 bases, with 17 bases left in between. Second-dose timings of about 4 or about 12 weeks were pooled. The clonotype was recovered from an adult who received the AZD1222 COVID-19 vaccine. This specimen was peripheral blood, taken 28 days after the second AZD1222 dose. The chain uses TRBV30 and TRBJ2-6, with D maybe TRBD2 (6 bases). The CDR3 region has the DNA TGTGCCTGGAGTTCCGGGACTCTAAAAATCTCTGGGGCCAACGTCCTGACTTTC. It is translated as CAWSSGTLKISGANVLTF.